This T cell receptor beta chain emerged from a study of response to subunit inactivated influenza vaccine. The CDR3 is 15 residues long. Germline lookup yields CDR1 SGHDT and CDR2 YYEEEE. V was trimmed by 4 bases and J by 0 bases, leaving 11 bases between them. Study-level results: There was a suggestion from the authors that each seasonal influenza vaccination recruits few new T cells.

MiXCR was run by TCRdb on the RT-PCR reads, yielding one entry per CDR3 protein. In the table there are around 490,000 distinct CDR3 sequences, around 8% of which are singletons. Remarks on this clonotype: No antigen is known for it.

The sequenced sample was PBMCs from blood, obtained less than 30 months after vaccination. The sequence was obtained from a man in his fifties or sixties who received an inactivated influenza vaccine. This chain connects TRBV5-6 to TRBJ2-1, with D unresolved. The CDR3 DNA follows: TGTGCCAGCAGCCAGATTCAGAGCTCCTACAATGAGCAGTTCTTC. Its protein is CASSQIQSSYNEQFF.